This TCR beta chain was recorded in a study of T cell responses to AZD1222 COVID-19 vaccine. Overall study results and limits: Unmutated variant regions are reportedly targeted by nearly half of spike-specific TCRs.

Assay used: immunoSEQ multiplex PCR; TCRdb lists only in-frame clones, some missing. Among 110,000 or so clones listed, 85% to 90% were seen once. This CDR3 spans 17 amino acids. Germline V CDR1 and CDR2: SQVTM, ANQGSEA. V shed 6 bases and J 1 base; nucleotides not matched to a gene: 15. Worth noting for this clone: Its cognate antigen is unknown.

The sequences come from peripheral blood, collected 28 days after the second AZD1222 dose. This clonotype was obtained from an adult who received the AZD1222 COVID-19 vaccine. The chain couples TRBV29-1 to TRBJ1-5, with 7 bases matching TRBD1. CDR3 residues: CSVAGQIVGWSNQPQHF. CDR3 in DNA: TGCAGCGTCGCGGGACAGATAGTGGGGTGGAGCAATCAGCCCCAGCATTTT.